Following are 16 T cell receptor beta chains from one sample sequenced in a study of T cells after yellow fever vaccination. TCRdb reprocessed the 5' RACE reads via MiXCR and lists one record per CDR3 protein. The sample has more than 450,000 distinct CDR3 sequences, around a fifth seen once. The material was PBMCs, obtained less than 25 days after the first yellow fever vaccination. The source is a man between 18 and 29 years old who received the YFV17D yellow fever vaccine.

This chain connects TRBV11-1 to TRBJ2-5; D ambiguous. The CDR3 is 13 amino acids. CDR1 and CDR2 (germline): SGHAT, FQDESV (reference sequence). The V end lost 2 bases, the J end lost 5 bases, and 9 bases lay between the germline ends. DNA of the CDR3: TGTGCCAGCAGCTTACACCGGCGGGAGACCCAGTACTTC. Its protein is CASSLHRRETQYF.

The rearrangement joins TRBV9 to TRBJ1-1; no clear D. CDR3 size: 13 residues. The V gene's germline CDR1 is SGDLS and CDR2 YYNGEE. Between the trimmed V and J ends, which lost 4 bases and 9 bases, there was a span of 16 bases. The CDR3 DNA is TGTGCCAGCAGCACGGCCCTGCAGTCACAAGCTTTCTTT. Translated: CASSTALQSQAFF.

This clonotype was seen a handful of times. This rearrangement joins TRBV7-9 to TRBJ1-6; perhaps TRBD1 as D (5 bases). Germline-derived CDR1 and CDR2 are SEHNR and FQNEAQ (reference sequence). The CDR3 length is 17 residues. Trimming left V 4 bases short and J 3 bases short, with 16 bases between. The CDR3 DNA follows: TGTGCCAGCAGCTCCGACGGACATGCCGTCTATAATTCACCCCTCCACTTT. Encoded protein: CASSSDGHAVYNSPLHF. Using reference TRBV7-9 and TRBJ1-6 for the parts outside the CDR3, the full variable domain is DTGVSQNPRHKITKRGQNVTFRCDPISEHNRLYWYRQTLGQGPEFLTYFQNEAQLEKSRLLSDRFSAERPKGSFSTLEIQRTEQGDSAMYLCASSSDGHAVYNSPLHFGNGTRLTVT.

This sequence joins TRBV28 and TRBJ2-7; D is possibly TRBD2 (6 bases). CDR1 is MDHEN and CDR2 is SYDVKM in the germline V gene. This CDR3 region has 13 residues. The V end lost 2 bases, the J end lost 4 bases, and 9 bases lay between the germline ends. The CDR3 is CASSLRRGYEQYV. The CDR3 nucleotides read TGTGCCAGCAGTTTACGGCGGGGTTACGAGCAGTACGTC.

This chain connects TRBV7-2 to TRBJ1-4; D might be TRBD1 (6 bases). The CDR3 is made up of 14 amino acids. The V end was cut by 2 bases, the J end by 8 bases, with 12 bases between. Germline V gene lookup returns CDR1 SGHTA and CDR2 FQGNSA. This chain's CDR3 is CASSLWGAAEKLFF. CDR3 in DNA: TGTGCCAGCAGCTTATGGGGGGCAGCGGAAAAACTGTTTTTT.

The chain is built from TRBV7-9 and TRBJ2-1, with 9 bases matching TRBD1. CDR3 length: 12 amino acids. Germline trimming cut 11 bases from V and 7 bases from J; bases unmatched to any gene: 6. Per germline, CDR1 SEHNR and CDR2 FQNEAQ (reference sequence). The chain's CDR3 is CAPGTGSNEQFF. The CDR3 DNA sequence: TGTGCCCCGGGGACAGGGTCGAATGAGCAGTTCTTC.

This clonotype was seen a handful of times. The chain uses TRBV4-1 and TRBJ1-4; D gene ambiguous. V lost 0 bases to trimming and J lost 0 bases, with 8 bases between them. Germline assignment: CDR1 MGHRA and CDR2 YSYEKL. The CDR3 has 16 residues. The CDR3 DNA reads TGCGCCAGCAGCCAAGACAGCCTCTCAACTAATGAAAAACTGTTTTTT. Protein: CASSQDSLSTNEKLFF.

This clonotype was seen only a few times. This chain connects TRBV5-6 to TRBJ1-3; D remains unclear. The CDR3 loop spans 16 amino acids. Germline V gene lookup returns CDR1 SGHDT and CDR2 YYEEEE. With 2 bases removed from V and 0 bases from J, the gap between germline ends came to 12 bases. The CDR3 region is CASSLPTGRSGNTIYF. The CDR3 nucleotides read TGTGCCAGCAGCTTACCAACTGGACGCTCTGGAAACACCATATATTTT.

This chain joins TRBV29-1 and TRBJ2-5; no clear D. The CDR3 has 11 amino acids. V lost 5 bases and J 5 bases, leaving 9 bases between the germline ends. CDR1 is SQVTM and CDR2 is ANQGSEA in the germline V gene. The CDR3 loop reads CSVQETETQYF. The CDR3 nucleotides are TGCAGCGTTCAGGAAACCGAGACCCAGTACTTC.

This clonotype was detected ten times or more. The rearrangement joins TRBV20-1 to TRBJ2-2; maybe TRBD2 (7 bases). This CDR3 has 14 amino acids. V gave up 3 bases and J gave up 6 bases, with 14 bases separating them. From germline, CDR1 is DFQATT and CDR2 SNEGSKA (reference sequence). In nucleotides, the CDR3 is TGCAGTGCTAGCGTGTGGGGGGGCCCCGGGGAGCTGTTTTTT. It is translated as CSASVWGGPGELFF.

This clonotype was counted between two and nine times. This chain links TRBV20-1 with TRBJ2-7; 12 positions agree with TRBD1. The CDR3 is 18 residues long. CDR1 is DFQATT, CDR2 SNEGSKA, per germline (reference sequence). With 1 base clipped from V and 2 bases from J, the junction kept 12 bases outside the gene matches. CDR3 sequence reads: CSARASSGGQGAPYEQYV. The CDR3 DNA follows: TGCAGTGCTAGAGCTTCTAGCGGGGGACAGGGGGCCCCCTACGAGCAGTACGTC.

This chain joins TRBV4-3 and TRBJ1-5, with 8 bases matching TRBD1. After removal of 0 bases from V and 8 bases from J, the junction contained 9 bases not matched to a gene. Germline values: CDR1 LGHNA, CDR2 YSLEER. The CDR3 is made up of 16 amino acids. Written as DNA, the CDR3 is TGCGCCAGCAGCCAAGATCGGACAGGGAGGGGGGAGCCCCAGCATTTT. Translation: CASSQDRTGRGEPQHF.

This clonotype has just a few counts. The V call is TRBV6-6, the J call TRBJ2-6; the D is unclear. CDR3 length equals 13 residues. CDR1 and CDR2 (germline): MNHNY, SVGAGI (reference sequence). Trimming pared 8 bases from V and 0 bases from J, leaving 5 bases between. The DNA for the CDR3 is TGTGCCAGCGACGGCTCTGGGGCCAACGTCCTGACTTTC. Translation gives CASDGSGANVLTF.

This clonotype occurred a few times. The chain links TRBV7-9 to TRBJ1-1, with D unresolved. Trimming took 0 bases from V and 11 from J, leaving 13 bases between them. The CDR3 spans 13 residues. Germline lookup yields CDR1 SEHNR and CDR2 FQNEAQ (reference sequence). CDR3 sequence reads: CASSLALAPDAFF. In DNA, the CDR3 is TGTGCCAGCAGCTTAGCGCTGGCCCCCGATGCTTTCTTT. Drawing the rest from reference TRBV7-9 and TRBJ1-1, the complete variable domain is DTGVSQNPRHKITKRGQNVTFRCDPISEHNRLYWYRQTLGQGPEFLTYFQNEAQLEKSRLLSDRFSAERPKGSFSTLEIQRTEQGDSAMYLCASSLALAPDAFFGQGTRLTVV.

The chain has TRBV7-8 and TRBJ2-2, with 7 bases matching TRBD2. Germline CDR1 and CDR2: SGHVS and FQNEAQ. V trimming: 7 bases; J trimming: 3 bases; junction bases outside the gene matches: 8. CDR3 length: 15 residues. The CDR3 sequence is CASTPWAGDTGELFF. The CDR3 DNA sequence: TGTGCCAGCACCCCTTGGGCGGGGGACACCGGGGAGCTGTTTTTT.

The CDR3 reads CASSFGNSQPGSSPLHF. The CDR3 region has the DNA TGTGCCAGCAGTTTCGGGAACAGCCAGCCTGGGAGTTCACCCCTCCACTTT. The chain uses TRBV12-3 or TRBV12-4 and TRBJ1-6; D remains ambiguous. V lost 3 bases and J lost 9, with 21 bases in between. The CDR3 is 17 amino acids.